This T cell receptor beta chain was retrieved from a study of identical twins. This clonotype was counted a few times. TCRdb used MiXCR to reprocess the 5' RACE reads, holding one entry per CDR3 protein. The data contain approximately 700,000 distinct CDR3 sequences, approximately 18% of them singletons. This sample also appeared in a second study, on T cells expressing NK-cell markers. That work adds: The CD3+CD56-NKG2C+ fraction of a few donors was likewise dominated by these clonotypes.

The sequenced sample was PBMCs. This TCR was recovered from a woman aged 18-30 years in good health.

The CDR3 DNA sequence: TGTGCCAGCAGCTTGCACTTGAACTCCTACAATGAGCAGTTCTTC. Translation: CASSLHLNSYNEQFF. V gene TRBV5-5 combines with J gene TRBJ2-1, with D unresolved. Germline V lookup: CDR1 SGHKS, CDR2 YYEKEE (reference sequence). The CDR3 has 15 residues. V gave up 1 base and J gave up 0 bases, with 8 bases separating them.